Below are 25 T cell receptor beta chains sequenced from a single sample in a study of identical twins. Each CDR3 protein is one row after TCRdb ran MiXCR on the 5' RACE reads. The sample lists 260,000 or so distinct CDR3 sequences; roughly 7.5% were seen once. The same specimen was also included in a second study, on yellow fever vaccine responses in identical twins.

Sample: CD8+ T cells sorted from blood. These receptor sequences come from a woman younger than 35 in good health.

This clonotype was seen at least ten times. The V gene is TRBV4-1, the J gene TRBJ2-1; D is unresolved. This CDR3 contains 12 residues. Germline V gene lookup returns CDR1 MGHRA and CDR2 YSYEKL. Trimming cost V 4 bases and J 2 bases, with 3 bases left between them. Written as DNA, the CDR3 is TGCGCCAGCAGCCTACCCTACAATGAGCAGTTCTTC. This gives the protein CASSLPYNEQFF.

The CDR3: CSARDIGAGRIDTQYF. In DNA, the CDR3 is TGCAGTGCTAGAGATATCGGGGCGGGAAGGATAGATACGCAGTATTTT. The V call is TRBV20-1, the J call TRBJ2-3; a possible D gene is TRBD2 (6 bases). From germline, CDR1 is DFQATT and CDR2 SNEGSKA (reference sequence). This CDR3 region has 16 residues. V lost 0 bases to trimming and J lost 5 bases, with 18 bases between them.

This chain connects TRBV5-1 to TRBJ1-4; TRBD1 agrees at 7 bases. This CDR3 spans 15 amino acids. Germline V CDR1 and CDR2: SGHRS, YFSETQ. V lost 4 bases and J lost 5; bases outside the gene matches: 8. CDR3 sequence (DNA): TGCGCCAGCAGCGCGGAACAGGGGCAAAATGAAAAACTGTTTTTT. This gives the protein CASSAEQGQNEKLFF.

This rearrangement joins TRBV7-6 to TRBJ2-1; no clear D. The CDR3 consists of 17 residues. V gave up 1 base and J gave up 3 bases, with 16 bases separating them. The germline gives CDR1 SGHVS, CDR2 FNYEAQ. CDR3 amino acids: CASSLEISGQFYNEQFF. The DNA for the CDR3 is TGTGCCAGCAGCTTAGAGATTTCAGGCCAGTTCTACAATGAGCAGTTCTTC.

This clonotype came up a few times. The genes are TRBV5-6 and TRBJ2-1; 10 bases align to TRBD1. The germline V gene encodes CDR1 SGHDT and CDR2 YYEEEE. The CDR3 spans 16 residues. The J segment lost 5 bases and the V segment lost 2 bases, leaving 7 bases of the junction unmatched. The CDR3 coding sequence is TGTGCCAGCAGCTTCTCGGACAGGGGGATTGACAATGAGCAGTTCTTC. This gives the protein CASSFSDRGIDNEQFF.

Many counts were recorded for this clonotype. The rearrangement joins TRBV7-9 to TRBJ1-1; D perhaps matches TRBD1 (5 bases). The germline CDR1 and CDR2 sequences are SEHNR and FQNEAQ (reference sequence). CDR3 size: 11 residues. V lost 5 bases and J lost 13, with 14 bases in between. The CDR3 protein is CASSRDRRCFF. The CDR3 DNA reads TGTGCCAGCAGCCGGGACCGCCGGTGTTTCTTT.

This clonotype was recorded at least ten times. V and J are TRBV11-2 and TRBJ2-1; possible D gene TRBD1, 7 bases. The CDR3 is 16 residues long. Germline V gene lookup returns CDR1 SGHAT and CDR2 FQNNGV. V lost 5 bases to trimming and J lost 6 bases, with 20 bases between them. CDR3 nucleotide sequence: TGTGCCAGCAGCCCAGGGGGGTGGGGCGTCGGCAATGAGCAGTTCTTC. Translating it yields CASSPGGWGVGNEQFF.

This chain connects TRBV27 to TRBJ2-7; 9 bases agree with TRBD2. V shed 11 bases and J 7 bases; nucleotides not matched to a gene: 6. The CDR3 has 11 residues. CDR1 is MNHEY and CDR2 is SMNVEV in the germline V gene (reference sequence). This CDR3 is CASGSGSEQYF. The DNA of the CDR3 is TGTGCCTCGGGTAGCGGGAGTGAGCAGTACTTC.

This clonotype was seen ten or more times. This rearrangement joins TRBV7-8 to TRBJ1-1; 9 bases match TRBD1. The CDR3 sequence is 15 residues long. The trim removed 5 bases at V and 4 bases at J, leaving 8 bases unmatched. Germline V CDR1 and CDR2: SGHVS, FQNEAQ. CDR3 amino acids: CASSPGTGLATEAFF. The CDR3 DNA sequence: TGTGCCAGCAGCCCCGGGACAGGGTTGGCCACTGAAGCTTTCTTT.

This clonotype was seen many times. V is TRBV11-2 and J is TRBJ2-7; D gene uncertain. The V gene lost 5 bases and the J gene lost 6 bases, with 17 bases spanning the gap. The CDR3 spans 14 residues. Looked up from germline, CDR1 is SGHAT and CDR2 is FQNNGV. CDR3 amino acids: CASSLGGPWREQYV. The CDR3 coding sequence is TGTGCCAGCAGCCTTGGTGGGCCCTGGCGCGAGCAGTACGTC.

This chain uses TRBV13 with TRBJ2-1; 11 bases match TRBD2. Germline CDR1 and CDR2: PRHDT and FYEKMQ (reference sequence). Germline trimming cut 4 bases from V and 9 bases from J; bases unmatched to any gene: 11. The CDR3 length is 16 residues. The CDR3 here is CASSSRLAGIFGEQFF. DNA of the CDR3: TGTGCCAGCAGCTCGCGACTAGCGGGGATTTTTGGTGAGCAGTTCTTC. The whole variable domain, filled in from reference TRBV13 and TRBJ2-1, reads AAGVIQSPRHLIKEKRETATLKCYPIPRHDTVYWYQQGPGQDPQFLISFYEKMQSDKGSIPDRFSAQQFSDYHSELNMSSLELGDSALYFCASSSRLAGIFGEQFFGPGTRLTVL.

The chain combines TRBV7-9 with TRBJ1-2; possible D gene TRBD1, 6 bases. V was cut by 8 bases and J by 6 bases, with 16 bases left in between. The CDR3 is 13 residues long. CDR1 is SEHNR and CDR2 is FQNEAQ in the germline V gene (reference sequence). The CDR3 DNA follows: TGTGCCAGCGCTCCGGGGGGGCGCGATGGCTACACCTTC. Translating gives CASAPGGRDGYTF.

This clonotype was seen repeatedly, ten times or more. The chain has TRBV29-1 and TRBJ2-7; D remains ambiguous. The CDR3 is 14 amino acids. CDR1 is SQVTM and CDR2 is ANQGSEA in the germline V gene. Trimming stripped 1 base from V and 0 bases from J, with 10 bases between. CDR3 DNA sequence: TGCAGCGTTGAAGCGACTCCTAACTCCTACGAGCAGTACTTC. Amino acids: CSVEATPNSYEQYF.

In this sample, this clonotype turned up a few times. The chain combines TRBV4-1 with TRBJ2-5, with a tentative D call TRBD1 (6 bases). V was shortened by 3 bases and J by 4 bases, with 9 bases between the two germline ends. This CDR3 is 13 amino acids long. Germline V lookup: CDR1 MGHRA, CDR2 YSYEKL. This chain's CDR3 is CASSQGRGETQYF. The CDR3 DNA reads as TGCGCCAGCAGCCAGGGCAGGGGAGAGACCCAGTACTTC.

V usage is TRBV6-1 and J usage is TRBJ2-7; 8 bases align to TRBD1. This CDR3 contains 14 residues. CDR1 and CDR2 from the germline V gene are MNHNS and SASEGT. V lost 6 bases and J lost 2; bases outside the gene matches: 6. The CDR3 spells CASRVYRGAYEQYV. The CDR3 DNA reads as TGTGCCAGCAGAGTTTACAGGGGGGCCTACGAGCAGTACGTC.

At least ten counts were recorded for this clonotype. The gene calls are TRBV4-1 and TRBJ2-7; TRBD1 agrees at 7 bases. CDR3 length: 14 amino acids. Germline V gene sequence: CDR1 MGHRA, CDR2 YSYEKL. With V trimmed by 0 bases and J by 2 bases, 1 base remained unmatched. This chain's CDR3 is CASSQETGTYEQYV. The DNA of the CDR3 is TGCGCCAGCAGCCAAGAGACAGGGACCTACGAGCAGTACGTC.

This sequence joins TRBV5-1 and TRBJ2-1; TRBD2 matches 8 bases. Per germline, CDR1 SGHRS and CDR2 YFSETQ. The CDR3 covers 24 residues. V shed 3 bases and J 0 bases; nucleotides not matched to a gene: 29. This CDR3 is CASSYPRGPDQLAVDSSSYNEQFF. The CDR3 DNA follows: TGCGCCAGCAGCTATCCCAGGGGTCCCGATCAACTAGCGGTAGATTCTAGCTCCTACAATGAGCAGTTCTTC.

This clonotype was seen only a few times. The chain employs TRBV2 and TRBJ1-1; perhaps TRBD1 as D (5 bases). This CDR3 has 12 residues. CDR1 SNHLY and CDR2 FYNNEI come from the germline V gene. Trimming left V 8 bases short and J 6 bases short, with 13 bases between. The CDR3 protein is CASPGGGSEAFF. The CDR3 coding sequence is TGTGCCAGCCCCGGGGGGGGGTCTGAAGCTTTCTTT.

This clonotype was detected a few times. V and J are TRBV11-2 and TRBJ2-3; no firm D call. Trimming pared 5 bases from V and 0 bases from J, leaving 15 bases between. The CDR3 consists of 16 residues. CDR1 and CDR2 from the germline V gene are SGHAT and FQNNGV. The CDR3 DNA follows: TGTGCCAGCAGCGCCGAGCTTGTTACTAGCACAGATACGCAGTATTTT. Its protein product is CASSAELVTSTDTQYF.

The genes are TRBV6-5 and TRBJ1-2; maybe TRBD1 (5 bases). Germline values: CDR1 MNHEY, CDR2 SVGAGI. The CDR3 is 13 residues long. V lost 5 bases and J lost 4, with 11 bases in between. This CDR3 is CASSTDRFYGYTF. As DNA, the CDR3 is TGTGCCAGCAGTACCGACAGATTCTATGGCTACACCTTC.

This clonotype appeared many times. This chain connects TRBV3-1 to TRBJ1-1; a possible D gene is TRBD1 (5 bases). The germline CDR1 and CDR2 sequences are LGHDT and YNNKEL (reference sequence). Between the trimmed V and J ends, which lost 4 bases and 3 bases, there was a span of 21 bases. The CDR3 runs to 17 residues. CDR3 in amino acids: CASSPQVSGRADTEAFF. CDR3 DNA sequence: TGTGCCAGCAGCCCCCAGGTGTCGGGCAGGGCAGACACTGAAGCTTTCTTT.

This clonotype showed up just a few times. This chain uses TRBV12-3 or TRBV12-4 with TRBJ2-1, with 7 bases matching TRBD2. With 5 bases clipped from V and 6 bases from J, the junction kept 10 bases outside the gene matches. The CDR3 is 15 residues long. CDR3 loop: CASSPPGGSANEQFF. CDR3 sequence (DNA): TGTGCCAGCAGTCCCCCGGGCGGGAGCGCCAATGAGCAGTTCTTC.

In its sample, this clonotype was seen a few times. V is TRBV13 and J is TRBJ2-1; weak D call: TRBD1 (6 bases). V lost 6 bases and J lost 0, with 15 bases in between. The CDR3 is 16 amino acids. The germline gives CDR1 PRHDT, CDR2 FYEKMQ (reference sequence). CDR3 residues: CASSLQGFGSYNEQFF. The CDR3 coding sequence is TGTGCCAGCAGTCTACAGGGCTTCGGCTCCTACAATGAGCAGTTCTTC.

The chain combines TRBV2 with TRBJ1-5, with 7 bases aligning to TRBD1. Trimming at V came to 4 bases and at J to 5 bases, leaving 2 bases not matched to a gene. CDR1 is SNHLY, CDR2 FYNNEI, per germline. CDR3 length: 13 amino acids. The CDR3 spells CASSGQGDQPQHF. The CDR3 nucleotides read TGTGCCAGCAGTGGGCAGGGGGATCAGCCCCAGCATTTT. The full variable domain, its missing parts supplied by reference TRBV2 and TRBJ1-5, is EPEVTQTPSHQVTQMGQEVILRCVPISNHLYFYWYRQILGQKVEFLVSFYNNEISEKSEIFDDQFSVERPDGSNFTLKIRSTKLEDSAMYFCASSGQGDQPQHFGDGTRLSIL.

J is TRBJ1-5 and V is TRBV24-1; perhaps TRBD1 as D (6 bases). This CDR3 has 15 amino acids. Trimming shortened V by 5 bases and J by 5 bases, and 15 bases separated the two germline ends. Germline CDR1 reads KGHDR; CDR2 reads SFDVKD. CDR3 residues: CATSVEGGGDQPQHF. DNA of the CDR3: TGTGCCACCAGTGTGGAGGGGGGAGGCGATCAGCCCCAGCATTTT.